This TCR beta chain is from a study of T-cell memory formation after mild COVID-19. Whole-study results and caveats: The pre-infection memory compartment contained some responding clones, suggesting cross-reactive memory joined. Contracting CD4+ clones were located mainly in CM and EM, and CD8+ clones in EMRA. The second-wave clones peaking on day 37 were not confirmed as SARS-CoV-2-specific.

TCRdb re-derived calls from the 5' RACE reads in MiXCR, one entry per CDR3 protein. The top ten hold 8.4% of the sample, which has fewer than 650,000 distinct CDR3 sequences, about 20% seen once. The CDR3 extends over 13 amino acids. Germline CDR1 reads SGHRS; CDR2 reads YFSETQ. This clonotype was observed many times. Antigen specificity is unknown. Germline and junction disagree at one end, which may indicate a read error. The chain recombines TRBV5-1 with TRBJ1-2; D unclear. This receptor was obtained from an adult woman who had mild COVID-19 (a few samples of this study predate the infection). Cell type and time point are not known. The source material was PBMCs or a T cell subset sorted from them (not recorded which). Here the CDR3 DNA reads TGTGCCAGCAGTTTATCGGGGAACTATGGCTACACCTTC. Translated, it gives CASSLSGNYGYTF.